Presented here are 21 T cell receptor beta chains from one specimen sequenced in a study of T-cell reconstitution after alpha-beta-depleted transplantation in children. Unique molecular identifiers were incorporated during preparation of the TCRbeta library. MiXCR, applied by TCRdb to the PCR reads, yields one record per CDR3 protein. The table lists some 460,000 distinct CDR3 sequences, about 16% of them singletons. The sample was PBMCs, mostly from graft donor cells, taken 360 days after TCRalphabeta/CD19-depleted stem cell transplant. The source of these receptors is a boy under three years old who had a stem cell transplant for Wiskott-Aldrich syndrome, so the T cells may come from the graft donor.

The rearrangement joins TRBV5-1 to TRBJ2-7; 13 nucleotides match TRBD2. The junction had 10 bases not matched to a gene; V was cut back by 2 bases and J by 2 bases. CDR1 and CDR2 from the germline V gene are SGHRS and YFSETQ. This CDR3 contains 18 residues. The CDR3 DNA sequence: TGCGCCAGCAGCTTTCGGACTAGCGGGAGTTATAATCCCTACGAGCAGTACTTC. Its protein product is CASSFRTSGSYNPYEQYF.

J is TRBJ2-1 and V is TRBV10-3, with TRBD2 identical over 12 bases. Per the germline V gene, CDR1 is ENHRY and CDR2 is SYGVKD. J lost 8 bases, V lost 5 bases, and 7 bases had no gene match. CDR3 size: 15 residues. CDR3 region: CAISPGLAGWYEQFF. CDR3 DNA: TGTGCCATCAGTCCAGGACTAGCGGGATGGTATGAGCAGTTCTTC.

This sequence joins TRBV11-2 and TRBJ2-7; 7 positions match TRBD2. The length of the CDR3 is 17 residues. The trim removed 3 bases at V and 4 bases at J, leaving 15 bases unmatched. Germline V gene sequence: CDR1 SGHAT, CDR2 FQNNGV. CDR3 nucleotides: TGTGCCAGCAGCTTTCGTTGGGGGGGAGCCGCAACATACGAGCAGTACTTC. Residues: CASSFRWGGAATYEQYF.

This clonotype occurred a few times. The chain carries TRBV6-6 and TRBJ2-2; D remains ambiguous. The CDR3 spans 13 residues. Germline lookup yields CDR1 MNHNY and CDR2 SVGAGI (reference sequence). Trimming shortened V by 7 bases and J by 2 bases, and 8 bases separated the two germline ends. CDR3 DNA sequence: TGTGCCAGCACCCTTGCCAACACCGGGGAGCTGTTTTTT. Translating gives CASTLANTGELFF.

The genes are TRBV10-3 and TRBJ2-5, with a possible D match to TRBD2 (6 bases). V gave up 2 bases and J gave up 2 bases, with 12 bases separating them. This CDR3 has 15 amino acids. The germline V gene has CDR1 ENHRY and CDR2 SYGVKD. The chain's CDR3 is CAISERRGGQETQYF. The CDR3 region has the DNA TGTGCCATCAGTGAGAGGAGGGGCGGGCAAGAGACCCAGTACTTC.

This clonotype was counted only a few times. The chain carries TRBV29-1 and TRBJ2-4, with 12 bases identical to TRBD1. From germline, CDR1 is SQVTM and CDR2 ANQGSEA. The length of the CDR3 is 13 residues. V shed 6 bases, J shed 8 bases, and the junction held 5 bases outside the gene matches. The CDR3 DNA reads TGCAGCGTAGTGGGACAGGGGGCGCACATTCAGTACTTC. Translation gives CSVVGQGAHIQYF.

This clonotype was observed a handful of times. The chain joins TRBV4-3 to TRBJ2-2; D is uncertain. The CDR3 is 16 amino acids. Germline CDR1 and CDR2: LGHNA and YSLEER. V lost 0 bases, J lost 3 bases, and 11 bases lay in between. CDR3 loop: CASSQDWAGYTGELFF. The CDR3 bases are TGCGCCAGCAGCCAAGATTGGGCTGGGTACACCGGGGAGCTGTTTTTT.

This chain joins TRBV6-6 and TRBJ2-1; D remains ambiguous. CDR1 and CDR2 (germline): MNHNY, SVGAGI (reference sequence). V lost 2 bases, J lost 7 bases, and 6 bases lay in between. The CDR3 contains 12 residues. CDR3: CASSYLRNEQFF. Here the CDR3 DNA reads TGTGCCAGCAGTTACCTACGGAATGAGCAGTTCTTC.

The chain is built from TRBV6-5 and TRBJ2-1; 12 bases are shared with TRBD1. V lost 5 bases and J lost 9; bases outside the gene matches: 8. Germline lookup yields CDR1 MNHEY and CDR2 SVGAGI. The CDR3 runs 15 residues. CDR3 sequence: CASSNRDRGRSEQFF. The CDR3, as DNA: TGTGCCAGCAGTAACCGGGACAGGGGGCGAAGTGAGCAGTTCTTC.

A few counts support this clonotype. The chain recombines TRBV15 with TRBJ1-2; TRBD1 is a possible D gene (5 bases). Germline assignment: CDR1 LNHNV and CDR2 YYDKDF (reference sequence). Trimming left V 5 bases short and J 8 bases short, with 12 bases between. The CDR3 totals 12 residues. This chain's CDR3 is CATSRGEWGYTF. Written as DNA, the CDR3 is TGTGCCACCAGCCGAGGGGAGTGGGGCTACACCTTC. Based on the CDR3 plus reference TRBV15 and TRBJ1-2, the full variable domain is DAMVIQNPRYQVTQFGKPVTLSCSQTLNHNVMYWYQQKSSQAPKLLFHYYDKDFNNEADTPDNFQSRRPNTSFCFLDIRSPGLGDTAMYLCATSRGEWGYTFGSGTRLTVV.

The gene calls are TRBV10-1 and TRBJ1-5; TRBD1 matches at 9 bases. Trimming took 5 bases from V and 0 from J; bases not matched to a gene: 2. Germline V lookup: CDR1 WNHNN, CDR2 SYGVQD (reference sequence). The CDR3 totals 15 residues. CDR3 amino acids: CASSTGQGSNQPQHF. The CDR3 DNA follows: TGCGCCAGCAGTACGGGACAGGGTAGCAATCAGCCCCAGCATTTT.

The chain employs TRBV20-1 and TRBJ2-4; no firm D call. Germline loops: CDR1 DFQATT, CDR2 SNEGSKA (reference sequence). With 6 bases removed from V and 0 bases from J, the gap between germline ends came to 9 bases. The CDR3 spans 13 residues. CDR3 nucleotides: TGCAGTGCCCTCCGGGCAGCCAAAAACATTCAGTACTTC. Protein: CSALRAAKNIQYF.

This rearrangement joins TRBV5-1 to TRBJ2-3; 10 nucleotides agree with TRBD2. CDR3 length equals 16 residues. J lost 2 bases, V lost 2 bases, and 5 bases had no gene match. Looked up from germline, CDR1 is SGHRS and CDR2 is YFSETQ. The CDR3 loop reads CASSFGLADSTDTQYF. CDR3 nucleotide sequence: TGCGCCAGCAGCTTCGGACTAGCGGATTCCACAGATACGCAGTATTTT.

This clonotype was counted a few times. The CDR3 sequence: CASSRTYRGRGETQYF. CDR3 DNA sequence: TGTGCCAGCAGTCGAACTTACAGGGGGCGCGGAGAGACCCAGTACTTC. The genes are TRBV2 and TRBJ2-5, with TRBD1 identical over 9 bases. The CDR3 runs to 16 residues. V trimming: 5 bases; J trimming: 4 bases; junction bases outside the gene matches: 11. In germline, CDR1 is SNHLY, CDR2 FYNNEI. Using reference TRBV2 and TRBJ2-5 for the parts outside the CDR3, the full variable domain is EPEVTQTPSHQVTQMGQEVILRCVPISNHLYFYWYRQILGQKVEFLVSFYNNEISEKSEIFDDQFSVERPDGSNFTLKIRSTKLEDSAMYFCASSRTYRGRGETQYFGPGTRLLVL.

The rearrangement joins TRBV7-2 to TRBJ2-5, with 8 bases fitting TRBD2. Looked up from germline, CDR1 is SGHTA and CDR2 is FQGNSA. V lost 0 bases to trimming and J lost 2 bases; unmatched junction nucleotides: 11. The CDR3 covers 18 residues. The CDR3 DNA reads TGTGCCAGCAGCTTAGCCAGGGACTTAGCGGGATGGCAAGAGACCCAGTACTTC. It yields the protein CASSLARDLAGWQETQYF.

The chain combines TRBV6-1 with TRBJ2-3; 7 nucleotides line up with TRBD2. CDR3 length: 14 amino acids. After removal of 8 bases from V and 5 bases from J, the junction contained 10 bases not matched to a gene. Germline V gives CDR1 MNHNS, CDR2 SASEGT. CDR3 DNA: TGTGCCAGCCTGGGGAGGGCCGGTGGAGATACGCAGTATTTT. Encoded protein: CASLGRAGGDTQYF.

The sample holds a few counts of this clonotype. The V and J genes are TRBV20-1 and TRBJ1-5, with D hard to call. The CDR3 spans 14 residues. The germline V gene encodes CDR1 DFQATT and CDR2 SNEGSKA (reference sequence). The germline V and J ends were trimmed by 4 bases and 0 bases, with 10 bases remaining between them. The DNA for the CDR3 is TGCAGTGCTAAAGCAGACAATAGCAATCAGCCCCAGCATTTT. Amino acids: CSAKADNSNQPQHF.

Ten or more counts support this clonotype. The DNA for the CDR3 is TGTGCCATCAGTGAGTCCAATCCGGGACAGTCCTTTGGGAGGCAGTTCTTC. Translated, it gives CAISESNPGQSFGRQFF. This chain connects TRBV10-3 to TRBJ2-1, with 7 bases aligning to TRBD1. The J segment lost 12 bases and the V segment lost 0 bases, leaving 17 bases of the junction unmatched. CDR3 length equals 17 residues. Looked up from germline, CDR1 is ENHRY and CDR2 is SYGVKD.

There are a few counts of this clonotype. The V gene is TRBV20-1, the J gene TRBJ2-3, with D tentatively TRBD1 (6 bases). The germline V gene encodes CDR1 DFQATT and CDR2 SNEGSKA (reference sequence). The CDR3 has 14 residues. V was cut by 1 base and J by 6 bases, with 14 bases left in between. This chain's CDR3 is CSARGGLPHDTQYF. CDR3 in DNA: TGCAGTGCTAGAGGGGGGCTCCCCCACGATACGCAGTATTTT.

This chain links TRBV28 with TRBJ2-2; no definite D call. V was cut by 1 base and J by 4 bases, with 10 bases left in between. The CDR3 extends over 15 amino acids. CDR1 and CDR2 (germline): MDHEN, SYDVKM. Written as DNA, the CDR3 is TGTGCCAGCAGTTTATTGGTCCAGTCCACCGGGGAGCTGTTTTTT. Translating it yields CASSLLVQSTGELFF.

This clonotype was seen only a few times. This rearrangement joins TRBV10-3 to TRBJ1-1; 8 bases are a match to TRBD1. In germline, CDR1 is ENHRY, CDR2 SYGVKD. J was trimmed by 1 base and V by 7 bases; bases with no gene match: 5. The CDR3 contains 14 residues. The CDR3 DNA is TGTGCCATCAAGCAGGGGGCCCAGAACACTGAAGCTTTCTTT. Translation gives CAIKQGAQNTEAFF.